A single sample gave rise to the 29 T cell receptor beta chains below, sequenced in a study of T-cell memory formation after mild COVID-19. TCRdb called the 5' RACE reads again in MiXCR, with one record for every CDR3 protein. Of roughly 510,000 distinct CDR3 sequences detected, around a sixth appear once; the ten largest clones hold 8.1%. The sequenced sample was PBMCs or a T cell subset sorted from them (not recorded which). The origin of the receptors is an adult woman who had mild COVID-19 (a few samples of this study predate the infection). Cell type and time point are not known.

The V and J genes are TRBV20-1 and TRBJ2-7, with 8 bases lining up with TRBD2. Germline lookup yields CDR1 DFQATT and CDR2 SNEGSKA (reference sequence). V shed 0 bases, J shed 5 bases, and the junction held 3 bases outside the gene matches. The CDR3 covers 13 residues. CDR3 in amino acids: CSAREAGVHEQYF. In DNA, the CDR3 is TGCAGTGCTAGAGAAGCGGGAGTCCACGAGCAGTACTTC.

DNA for the CDR3: TGTGCCAGCAGGGACACCGACTATGGCTACACCTTC. Translation: CASRDTDYGYTF. V is TRBV6-1 and J is TRBJ1-2, with D possibly being TRBD1 (5 bases). The V and J ends lost 6 bases and 3 bases respectively, with 8 bases between them. Per the germline V gene, CDR1 is MNHNS and CDR2 is SASEGT. The CDR3 has 12 amino acids.

The rearrangement links TRBV5-1 to TRBJ2-1, with TRBD2 matching 9 bases. Germline loops: CDR1 SGHRS, CDR2 YFSETQ. Trimming took 2 bases from V and 6 from J; bases not matched to a gene: 6. CDR3 size: 15 residues. In DNA form, the CDR3 reads TGCGCCAGCAGCTTTAGCGGGAGAGGAACCAATGAGCAGTTCTTC. This sequence encodes CASSFSGRGTNEQFF.

The sample holds many counts of this clonotype. The chain recombines TRBV12-3 or TRBV12-4 with TRBJ1-1; D remains ambiguous. This CDR3 has 14 amino acids. Trimming took off 1 base at V and 0 bases at J, with 6 bases between the two ends. This chain's CDR3 is CASSLDGLNTEAFF. The DNA for the CDR3 is TGTGCCAGCAGTTTAGACGGACTGAACACTGAAGCTTTCTTT.

This clonotype was counted only a few times. This rearrangement joins TRBV9 to TRBJ2-1; 7 nucleotides match TRBD2. The CDR3 length is 16 residues. Germline lookup yields CDR1 SGDLS and CDR2 YYNGEE. With V trimmed by 4 bases and J by 5 bases, 12 bases remained unmatched. As DNA, the CDR3 is TGTGCCAGCAGCCCCCACGGCGGGAGTACCGACAATGAGCAGTTCTTC. It codes for CASSPHGGSTDNEQFF.

This clonotype has a count of ten or more. The rearrangement joins TRBV2 to TRBJ2-7; TRBD1 might be the D (6 bases). CDR3 length equals 14 residues. Germline-derived CDR1 and CDR2 are SNHLY and FYNNEI. V was trimmed by 2 bases and J by 3 bases, leaving 11 bases between them. The CDR3 sequence: CASSEQGIGYEQYF. CDR3 bases: TGTGCCAGCAGTGAACAGGGGATCGGCTACGAGCAGTACTTC.

V and J are TRBV27 and TRBJ1-1; perhaps TRBD1 as D (5 bases). Trimming pared 4 bases from V and 8 bases from J, leaving 17 bases between. CDR3 size: 14 residues. Looked up from germline, CDR1 is MNHEY and CDR2 is SMNVEV (reference sequence). The DNA of the CDR3 is TGTGCCAGCAGTTACGCCGGGACGGAGAAGGAAGCTTTCTTT. It encodes CASSYAGTEKEAFF.

This clonotype was detected a few times. The gene calls are TRBV20-1 and TRBJ2-3; D perhaps matches TRBD2 (6 bases). Germline V lookup: CDR1 DFQATT, CDR2 SNEGSKA (reference sequence). This CDR3 contains 13 residues. The CDR3 protein is CSGRADRTDTQYF. As DNA, the CDR3 is TGCAGCGGGAGAGCGGACCGCACAGATACGCAGTATTTT.

This clonotype was recorded a few times. The chain has TRBV12-3 or TRBV12-4 and TRBJ1-5; D is uncertain. The V end was cut by 6 bases, the J end by 6 bases, with 15 bases between. The CDR3 runs 14 residues. The CDR3 DNA reads as TGTGCCAGCAGGTATCGGGAGGGTGTTCAGCCCCAGCATTTT. This sequence encodes CASRYREGVQPQHF.

The V call is TRBV25-1, the J call TRBJ2-1, with TRBD2 identical over 9 bases. Trimming cost V 4 bases and J 4 bases; bases outside gene matches: 8. Germline CDR1 is MGHDK and CDR2 is SYGVNS. CDR3 length equals 16 residues. CDR3 DNA: TGTGCCAGCAGTGGGGCTAGCGGGATTGGGTACAATGAGCAGTTCTTC. It encodes CASSGASGIGYNEQFF.

The chain joins TRBV19 to TRBJ2-3; D remains unclear. Deletions cut 7 bases from V and 2 bases from J, with 7 bases between. Germline loops: CDR1 LNHDA, CDR2 SQIVND (reference sequence). The CDR3 has 12 amino acids. CDR3 amino acids: CASIGFTDTQYF. CDR3 in DNA: TGTGCCAGTATCGGATTCACAGATACGCAGTATTTT.

This clonotype has more than one count but fewer than ten. The J gene is TRBJ2-3, the V gene TRBV9; 12 nucleotides align to TRBD2. Germline trimming cut 4 bases from V and 2 bases from J; bases unmatched to any gene: 5. The germline CDR1 and CDR2 sequences are SGDLS and YYNGEE. The CDR3 totals 16 residues. The DNA for the CDR3 is TGTGCCAGCAGCAAAGGACTAGCGGGATACACAGATACGCAGTATTTT. As protein: CASSKGLAGYTDTQYF.

The V and J genes are TRBV7-6 and TRBJ1-1, with 7 nucleotides matching TRBD1. V lost 4 bases and J lost 1; bases outside the gene matches: 6. The CDR3 length is 15 residues. The germline V gene encodes CDR1 SGHVS and CDR2 FNYEAQ. DNA of the CDR3: TGTGCCAGCAGCTCCCGACAGGGAGGGAACACTGAAGCTTTCTTT. Translated, it gives CASSSRQGGNTEAFF.

V usage is TRBV5-5 and J usage is TRBJ2-1; D is ambiguous. Per germline, CDR1 SGHKS and CDR2 YYEKEE (reference sequence). V was clipped by 4 bases and J by 11 bases, with 13 bases between them. The CDR3 spans 12 residues. CDR3 coding DNA: TGTGCCAGCAGCCGGGCCGGTGGGAAGCAGTTCTTC. This codes for CASSRAGGKQFF.

The V gene is TRBV6-2 or TRBV6-3, the J gene TRBJ1-5; D gene unclear. The CDR3 loop spans 18 amino acids. Germline lookup yields CDR1 MNHEY and CDR2 SVGEGT. V shed 2 bases and J shed 4 bases, with 21 bases lying between them. This CDR3 is CASSYRGMMRGRNQPQHF. CDR3 DNA sequence: TGTGCCAGCAGTTACCGAGGAATGATGCGGGGTCGGAATCAGCCCCAGCATTTT.

This chain joins TRBV20-1 and TRBJ1-6; D is ambiguous. The CDR3 totals 13 residues. Germline V CDR1 and CDR2: DFQATT, SNEGSKA (reference sequence). The V and J ends lost 2 bases and 7 bases respectively, with 9 bases between them. CDR3 in DNA: TGCAGTGCTAGAAGGGAGCTGAATTCACCCCTCCACTTT. Amino acid sequence: CSARRELNSPLHF.

V and J are TRBV5-5 and TRBJ2-3; D possibly uses TRBD1 or TRBD2 (5 bases each). V lost 4 bases and J 4 bases, leaving 16 bases between the germline ends. The CDR3 is made up of 15 amino acids. Looked up from germline, CDR1 is SGHKS and CDR2 is YYEKEE (reference sequence). The CDR3 DNA follows: TGTGCCAGCAGCAGGGACCCAACGGCCGCAGATACGCAGTATTTT. It is translated as CASSRDPTAADTQYF.

The chain employs TRBV27 and TRBJ2-7; possibly TRBD1 for D (6 bases). The germline V and J ends were trimmed by 4 bases and 3 bases, with 28 bases remaining between them. The germline gives CDR1 MNHEY, CDR2 SMNVEV (reference sequence). The CDR3 contains 19 residues. The CDR3 reads CASSSLGQGILRGIYEQYF. CDR3 DNA: TGTGCCAGCAGTTCCCTCGGGCAGGGGATACTTAGAGGAATCTACGAGCAGTACTTC.

This clonotype turned up a few times. The V gene is TRBV7-6, the J gene TRBJ2-1; D unresolved. CDR1 is SGHVS, CDR2 FNYEAQ, per germline. There are 15 residues in the CDR3. The V gene lost 3 bases and the J gene lost 0 bases, with 9 bases spanning the gap. The CDR3 loop is CASSLWLNSYNEQFF. In DNA, the CDR3 is TGTGCCAGCAGCTTGTGGCTAAACTCCTACAATGAGCAGTTCTTC. Together with reference TRBV7-6 and TRBJ2-1, the CDR3 gives the full variable domain: GAGVSQSPRYKVTKRGQDVALRCDPISGHVSLYWYRQALGQGPEFLTYFNYEAQQDKSGLPNDRFSAERPEGSISTLTIQRTEQRDSAMYRCASSLWLNSYNEQFFGPGTRLTVL.

This chain uses TRBV24-1 with TRBJ2-5, with D uncertain. The CDR3 has 15 amino acids. Germline V gives CDR1 KGHDR, CDR2 SFDVKD. V shed 4 bases and J shed 3 bases, with 14 bases lying between them. This CDR3 reads CATSEAAQEEETQYF. Here the CDR3 DNA reads TGTGCCACCAGTGAGGCAGCCCAGGAAGAAGAGACCCAGTACTTC.

There are a few counts of this clonotype. The chain links TRBV10-3 to TRBJ2-1; 12 bases map to TRBD2. Trimming removed 6 bases from V and 1 base from J; junction bases left unmatched: 7. The CDR3 covers 17 residues. The germline gives CDR1 ENHRY, CDR2 SYGVKD. Here the CDR3 reads CAIRTTSGSISYNEQFF. The CDR3 DNA sequence: TGTGCCATCAGAACGACTAGCGGGAGTATTTCCTACAATGAGCAGTTCTTC.

This clonotype was counted between two and nine times. This chain uses TRBV12-3 or TRBV12-4 with TRBJ2-7, with TRBD2 identical over 9 bases. Trimming took 8 bases from V and 4 from J; bases not matched to a gene: 15. There are 16 residues in the CDR3. The CDR3 is CASALAQREAGYEQYF. For the CDR3, the DNA is TGTGCCAGCGCATTGGCTCAGCGGGAGGCCGGGTACGAGCAGTACTTC.

Only a few counts were recorded for this clonotype. The V gene is TRBV20-1, the J gene TRBJ1-2; no reliable D call. The germline V and J ends were trimmed by 6 bases and 4 bases, with 15 bases remaining between them. Germline lookup yields CDR1 DFQATT and CDR2 SNEGSKA (reference sequence). The CDR3 is 13 amino acids. CDR3 nucleotide sequence: TGCAGTGCCTCTTTAATGGATGTCTATGGCTACACCTTC. It translates to CSASLMDVYGYTF.

The V gene is TRBV4-3, the J gene TRBJ2-1; D possibly corresponds to TRBD2 (6 bases). Trimming pared 3 bases from V and 7 bases from J, leaving 10 bases between. The germline CDR1 and CDR2 sequences are LGHNA and YSLEER. The CDR3 totals 13 residues. For the CDR3, the DNA is TGCGCCAGCAGCCACGAACTAGCAAATGAGCAGTTCTTC. It specifies CASSHELANEQFF.

This clonotype turned up a few times. V is TRBV5-5 and J is TRBJ2-5; D is possibly TRBD1 (5 bases). V gave up 0 bases and J gave up 3 bases, with 12 bases separating them. This CDR3 comprises 15 residues. Germline-derived CDR1 and CDR2 are SGHKS and YYEKEE (reference sequence). DNA for the CDR3: TGTGCCAGCAGCTTGGCCCCGACAGCGAAAGAGACCCAGTACTTC. This codes for CASSLAPTAKETQYF.

The chain employs TRBV25-1 and TRBJ2-5, with no clear D. The CDR3 runs 13 residues. Per the germline V gene, CDR1 is MGHDK and CDR2 is SYGVNS. Trimming pared 1 base from V and 5 bases from J, leaving 8 bases between. The CDR3 DNA follows: TGTGCCAGCAGTGAATCCCCGGTGGAGACCCAGTACTTC. It encodes CASSESPVETQYF.

This clonotype was counted many times. The chain joins TRBV7-2 to TRBJ2-7; 12 bases fit TRBD2. This CDR3 has 16 residues. With 2 bases clipped from V and 2 bases from J, the junction kept 4 bases outside the gene matches. The germline V gene encodes CDR1 SGHTA and CDR2 FQGNSA. The CDR3 region has the DNA TGTGCCAGCAGCTTATCTAGCGGGAGGGTTCCCTACGAGCAGTACTTC. This translates into CASSLSSGRVPYEQYF. The full variable domain, with the rest looked up from reference TRBV7-2 and TRBJ2-7, is GAGVSQSPSNKVTEKGKDVELRCDPISGHTALYWYRQSLGQGLEFLIYFQGNSAPDKSGLPSDRFSAERTGGSVSTLTIQRTQQEDSAVYLCASSLSSGRVPYEQYFGPGTRLTVT.

This clonotype was seen only a few times. The rearrangement links TRBV27 to TRBJ2-1; D ambiguous. The CDR3 has 14 amino acids. Trimming removed 1 base from V and 9 bases from J, with 13 bases in between. Per germline, CDR1 MNHEY and CDR2 SMNVEV (reference sequence). CDR3 sequence: CASSLFGQLVEQFF. The CDR3 DNA is TGTGCCAGCAGTTTATTTGGGCAGCTTGTTGAGCAGTTCTTC.

This clonotype has more than one count but fewer than ten. The rearrangement uses TRBV2 and TRBJ1-2; D unclear. The V gene lost 6 bases and the J gene lost 0 bases, with 17 bases spanning the gap. The germline V gene encodes CDR1 SNHLY and CDR2 FYNNEI. CDR3 size: 16 residues. The chain's CDR3 is CASSRWLLSANYGYTF. The CDR3 nucleotides read TGTGCCAGCAGCCGTTGGCTGTTATCGGCTAACTATGGCTACACCTTC.